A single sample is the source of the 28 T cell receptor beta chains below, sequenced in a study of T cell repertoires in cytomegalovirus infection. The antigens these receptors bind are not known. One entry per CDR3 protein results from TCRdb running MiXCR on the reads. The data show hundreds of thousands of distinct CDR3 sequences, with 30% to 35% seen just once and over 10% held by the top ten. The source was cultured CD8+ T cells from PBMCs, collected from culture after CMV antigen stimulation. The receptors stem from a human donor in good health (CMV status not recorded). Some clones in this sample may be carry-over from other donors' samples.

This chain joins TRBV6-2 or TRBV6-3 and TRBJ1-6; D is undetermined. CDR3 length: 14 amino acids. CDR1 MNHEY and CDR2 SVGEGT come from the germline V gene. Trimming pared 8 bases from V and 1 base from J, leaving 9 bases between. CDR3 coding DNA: TGTGCCAGCGCCTCCCGGTCCTATAATTCACCCCTCCACTTT. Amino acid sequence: CASASRSYNSPLHF.

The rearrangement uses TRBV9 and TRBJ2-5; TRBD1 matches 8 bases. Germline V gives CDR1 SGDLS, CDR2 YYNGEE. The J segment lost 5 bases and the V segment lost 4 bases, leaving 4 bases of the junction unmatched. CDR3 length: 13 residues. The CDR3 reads CASSRTGSETQYF. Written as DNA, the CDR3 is TGTGCCAGCAGCCGGACAGGGAGCGAGACCCAGTACTTC.

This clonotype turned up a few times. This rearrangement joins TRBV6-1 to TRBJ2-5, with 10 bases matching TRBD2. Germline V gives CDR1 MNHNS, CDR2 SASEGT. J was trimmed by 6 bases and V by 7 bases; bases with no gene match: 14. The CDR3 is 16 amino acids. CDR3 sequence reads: CASKGLSGGPGKTQYF. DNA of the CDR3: TGTGCCAGCAAGGGTCTTAGCGGGGGGCCAGGGAAGACCCAGTACTTC.

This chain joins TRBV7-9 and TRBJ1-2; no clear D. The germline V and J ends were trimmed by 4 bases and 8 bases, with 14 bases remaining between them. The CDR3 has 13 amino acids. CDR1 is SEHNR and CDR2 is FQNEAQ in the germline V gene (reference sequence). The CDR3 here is CASSSIPTDGYTF. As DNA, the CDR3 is TGTGCCAGCAGCTCAATCCCCACAGACGGCTACACCTTC. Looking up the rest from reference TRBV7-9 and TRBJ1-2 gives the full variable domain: DTGVSQNPRHKITKRGQNVTFRCDPISEHNRLYWYRQTLGQGPEFLTYFQNEAQLEKSRLLSDRFSAERPKGSFSTLEIQRTEQGDSAMYLCASSSIPTDGYTFGSGTRLTVV.

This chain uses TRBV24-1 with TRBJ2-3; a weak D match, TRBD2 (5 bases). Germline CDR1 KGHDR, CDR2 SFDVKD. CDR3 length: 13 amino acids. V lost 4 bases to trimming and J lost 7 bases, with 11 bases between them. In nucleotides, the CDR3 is TGTGCCACCAGTGAGAGCGGCCGGAATACGCAGTATTTT. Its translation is CATSESGRNTQYF.

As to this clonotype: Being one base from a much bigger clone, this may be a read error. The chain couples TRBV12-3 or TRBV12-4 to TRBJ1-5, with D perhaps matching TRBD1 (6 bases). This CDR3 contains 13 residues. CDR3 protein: CANSWTVNQPQHF. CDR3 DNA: TGTGCCAACAGTTGGACAGTTAATCAGCCCCAGCATTTT.

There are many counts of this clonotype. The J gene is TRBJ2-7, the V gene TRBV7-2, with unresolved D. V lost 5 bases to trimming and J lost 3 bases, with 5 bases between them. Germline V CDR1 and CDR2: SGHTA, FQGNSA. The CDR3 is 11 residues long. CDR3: CASSPSYEQYV. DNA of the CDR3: TGTGCCAGCAGCCCCAGCTACGAGCAGTACGTC.

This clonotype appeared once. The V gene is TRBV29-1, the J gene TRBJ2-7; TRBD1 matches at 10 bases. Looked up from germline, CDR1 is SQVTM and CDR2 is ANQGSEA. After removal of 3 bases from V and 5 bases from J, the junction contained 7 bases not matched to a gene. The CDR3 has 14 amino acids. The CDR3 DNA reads TGCAGCGTTGATGGGACAGGGGAATCGAACGAGCAGTACTTC. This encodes CSVDGTGESNEQYF.

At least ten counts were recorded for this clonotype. CDR3 DNA: TGTGCCAGCAGCCTGCTCTTAGGAGCAGAAAAACTGTTTTTT. It translates to CASSLLLGAEKLFF. The genes are TRBV7-6 and TRBJ1-4, with D unclear. The length of the CDR3 is 14 residues. Germline loops: CDR1 SGHVS, CDR2 FNYEAQ. The V end was cut by 5 bases, the J end by 8 bases, with 15 bases between.

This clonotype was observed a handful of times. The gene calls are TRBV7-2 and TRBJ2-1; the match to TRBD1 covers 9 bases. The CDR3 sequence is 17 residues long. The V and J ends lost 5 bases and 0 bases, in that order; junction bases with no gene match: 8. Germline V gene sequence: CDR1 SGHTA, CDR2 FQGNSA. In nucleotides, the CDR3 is TGTGCCAGCAGCCCTACAGGGGGCTATCCCTCCTACAATGAGCAGTTCTTC. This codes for CASSPTGGYPSYNEQFF. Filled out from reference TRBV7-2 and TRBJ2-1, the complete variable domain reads GAGVSQSPSNKVTEKGKDVELRCDPISGHTALYWYRQSLGQGLEFLIYFQGNSAPDKSGLPSDRFSAERTGGSVSTLTIQRTQQEDSAVYLCASSPTGGYPSYNEQFFGPGTRLTVL.

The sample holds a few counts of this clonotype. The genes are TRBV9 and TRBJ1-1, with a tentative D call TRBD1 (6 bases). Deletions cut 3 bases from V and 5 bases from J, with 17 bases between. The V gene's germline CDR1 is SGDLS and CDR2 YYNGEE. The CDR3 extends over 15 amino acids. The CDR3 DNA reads TGTGCCAGCAGCGAGGCAGAAGGAAGGGGGACTGAAGCTTTCTTT. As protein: CASSEAEGRGTEAFF. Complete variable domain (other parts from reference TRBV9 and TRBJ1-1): DSGVTQTPKHLITATGQRVTLRCSPRSGDLSVYWYQQSLDQGLQFLIQYYNGEERAKGNILERFSAQQFPDLHSELNLSSLELGDSALYFCASSEAEGRGTEAFFGQGTRLTVV.

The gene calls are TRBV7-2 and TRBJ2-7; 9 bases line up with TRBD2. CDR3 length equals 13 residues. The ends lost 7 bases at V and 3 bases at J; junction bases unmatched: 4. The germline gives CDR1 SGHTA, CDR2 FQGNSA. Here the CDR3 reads CASTPSGVYEQYF. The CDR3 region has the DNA TGTGCCAGCACCCCTAGCGGGGTCTACGAGCAGTACTTC.

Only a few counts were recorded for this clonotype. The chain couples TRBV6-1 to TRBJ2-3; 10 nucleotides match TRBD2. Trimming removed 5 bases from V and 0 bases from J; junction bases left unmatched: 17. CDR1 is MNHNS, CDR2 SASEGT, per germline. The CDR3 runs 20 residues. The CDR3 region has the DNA TGTGCCAGCAGTTCGGGGACTAGCGAGGATGGCTCCCGCAGCACAGATACGCAGTATTTT. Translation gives CASSSGTSEDGSRSTDTQYF.

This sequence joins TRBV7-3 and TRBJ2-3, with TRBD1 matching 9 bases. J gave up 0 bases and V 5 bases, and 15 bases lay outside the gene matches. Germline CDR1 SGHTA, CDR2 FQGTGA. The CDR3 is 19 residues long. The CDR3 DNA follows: TGTGCCAGCAGCCCTTACTACAGGGGGCCGGACCCGAGCACAGATACGCAGTATTTT. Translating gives CASSPYYRGPDPSTDTQYF.

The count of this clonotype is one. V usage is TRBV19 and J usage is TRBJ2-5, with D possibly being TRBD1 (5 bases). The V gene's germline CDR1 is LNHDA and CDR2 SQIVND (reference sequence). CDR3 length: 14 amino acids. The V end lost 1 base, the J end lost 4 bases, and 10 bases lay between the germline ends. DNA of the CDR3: TGTGCCAGTAGTATAGTAGGCAGGGTAGAGACCCAGTACTTC. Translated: CASSIVGRVETQYF.

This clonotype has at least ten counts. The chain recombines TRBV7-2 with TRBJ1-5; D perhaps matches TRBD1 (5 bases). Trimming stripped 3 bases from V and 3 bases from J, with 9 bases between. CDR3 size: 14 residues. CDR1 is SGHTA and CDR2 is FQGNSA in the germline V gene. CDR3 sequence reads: CASSFIGANQPQHF. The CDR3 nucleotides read TGTGCCAGCAGCTTTATCGGGGCCAATCAGCCCCAGCATTTT.

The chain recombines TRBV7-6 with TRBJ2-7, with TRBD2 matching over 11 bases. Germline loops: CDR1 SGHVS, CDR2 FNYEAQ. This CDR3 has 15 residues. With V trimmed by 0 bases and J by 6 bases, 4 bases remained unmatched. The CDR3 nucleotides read TGTGCCAGCAGCTTAGCGGCTAGCGGGGGGCGCGAGCAGTACTTC. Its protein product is CASSLAASGGREQYF. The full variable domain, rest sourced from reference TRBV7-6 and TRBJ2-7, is GAGVSQSPRYKVTKRGQDVALRCDPISGHVSLYWYRQALGQGPEFLTYFNYEAQQDKSGLPNDRFSAERPEGSISTLTIQRTEQRDSAMYRCASSLAASGGREQYFGPGTRLTVT.

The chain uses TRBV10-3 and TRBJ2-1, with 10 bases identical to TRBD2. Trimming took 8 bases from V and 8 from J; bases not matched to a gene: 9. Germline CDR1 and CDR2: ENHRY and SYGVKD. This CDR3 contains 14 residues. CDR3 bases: TGTGCCATCGCTAGCGGGGGACCTACTGATGAGCAGTTCTTC. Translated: CAIASGGPTDEQFF.

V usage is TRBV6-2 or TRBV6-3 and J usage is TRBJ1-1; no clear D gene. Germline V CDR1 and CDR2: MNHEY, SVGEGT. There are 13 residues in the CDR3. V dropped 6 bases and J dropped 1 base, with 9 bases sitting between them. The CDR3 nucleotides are TGTGCCAGCAGAGACGGTTGGAACACTGAAGCTTTCTTT. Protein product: CASRDGWNTEAFF.

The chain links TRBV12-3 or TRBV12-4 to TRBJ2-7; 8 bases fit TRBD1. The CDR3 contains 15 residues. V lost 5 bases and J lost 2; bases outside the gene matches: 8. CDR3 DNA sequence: TGTGCCAGCAGTCCAGGACAGGGATTTGCCTACGAGCAGTACTTC. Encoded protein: CASSPGQGFAYEQYF.

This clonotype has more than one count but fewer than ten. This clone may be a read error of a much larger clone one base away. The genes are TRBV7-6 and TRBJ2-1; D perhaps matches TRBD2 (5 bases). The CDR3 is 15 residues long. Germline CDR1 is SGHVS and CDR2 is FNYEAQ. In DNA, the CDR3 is TGTGTCAGCAGCCTCATAACCGGGGACTACAATGAGCAGTTCTTC. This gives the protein CVSSLITGDYNEQFF.

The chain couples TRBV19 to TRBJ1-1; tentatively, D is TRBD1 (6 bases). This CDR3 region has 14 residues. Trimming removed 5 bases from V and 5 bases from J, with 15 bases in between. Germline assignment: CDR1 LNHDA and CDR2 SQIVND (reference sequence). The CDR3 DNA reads TGTGCCAGTAGTGGAGAAGGGGGTTATACTGAAGCTTTCTTT. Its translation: CASSGEGGYTEAFF.

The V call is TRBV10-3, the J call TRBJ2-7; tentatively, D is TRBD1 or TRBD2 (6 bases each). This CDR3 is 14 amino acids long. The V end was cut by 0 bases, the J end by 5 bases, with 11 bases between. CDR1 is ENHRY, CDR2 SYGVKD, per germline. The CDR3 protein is CAISESGGPHEQYF. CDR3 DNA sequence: TGTGCCATCAGTGAGTCGGGGGGCCCCCACGAGCAGTACTTC.

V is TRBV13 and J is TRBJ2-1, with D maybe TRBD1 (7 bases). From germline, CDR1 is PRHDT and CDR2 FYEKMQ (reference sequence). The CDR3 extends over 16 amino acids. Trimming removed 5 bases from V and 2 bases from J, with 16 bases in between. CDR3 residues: CASSAAGTEPYNEQFF. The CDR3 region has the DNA TGTGCCAGCAGCGCGGCGGGGACAGAGCCCTACAATGAGCAGTTCTTC.

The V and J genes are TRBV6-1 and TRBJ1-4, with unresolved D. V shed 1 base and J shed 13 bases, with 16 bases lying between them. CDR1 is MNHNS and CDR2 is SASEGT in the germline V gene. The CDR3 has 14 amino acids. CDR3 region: CASSEDSWTLALFF. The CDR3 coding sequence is TGTGCCAGCAGTGAAGACAGCTGGACTCTAGCACTGTTTTTT.

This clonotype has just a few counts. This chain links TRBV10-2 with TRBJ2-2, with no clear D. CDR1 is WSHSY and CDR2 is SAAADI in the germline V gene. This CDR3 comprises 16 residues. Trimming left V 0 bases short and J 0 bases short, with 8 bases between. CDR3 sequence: CASSESLFANTGELFF. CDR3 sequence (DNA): TGCGCCAGCAGTGAGTCGCTGTTCGCGAACACCGGGGAGCTGTTTTTT.

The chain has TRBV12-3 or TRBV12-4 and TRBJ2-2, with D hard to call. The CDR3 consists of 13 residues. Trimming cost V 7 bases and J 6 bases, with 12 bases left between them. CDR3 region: CASTDIPAGELFF. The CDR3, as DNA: TGTGCCAGCACCGATATTCCAGCCGGGGAGCTGTTTTTT.

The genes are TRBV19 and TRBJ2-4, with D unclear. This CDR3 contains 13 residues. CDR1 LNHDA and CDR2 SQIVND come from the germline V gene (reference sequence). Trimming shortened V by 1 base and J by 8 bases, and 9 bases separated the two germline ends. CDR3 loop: CASSIAIQDIQYF. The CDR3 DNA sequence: TGTGCCAGTAGTATAGCCATTCAGGACATTCAGTACTTC.